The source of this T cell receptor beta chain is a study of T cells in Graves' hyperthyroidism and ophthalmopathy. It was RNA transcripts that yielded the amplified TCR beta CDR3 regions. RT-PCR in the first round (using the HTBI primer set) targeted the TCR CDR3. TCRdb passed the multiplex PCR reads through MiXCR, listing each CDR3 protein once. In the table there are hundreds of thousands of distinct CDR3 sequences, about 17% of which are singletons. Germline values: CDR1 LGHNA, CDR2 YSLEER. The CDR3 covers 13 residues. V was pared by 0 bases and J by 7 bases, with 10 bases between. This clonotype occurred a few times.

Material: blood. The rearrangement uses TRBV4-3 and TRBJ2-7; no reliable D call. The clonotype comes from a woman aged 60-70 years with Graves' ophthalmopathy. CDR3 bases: TGCGCCAGCAGCCAAGATGAATTCGGAGAGCAGTACTTC. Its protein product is CASSQDEFGEQYF.